These T cell receptor beta chains were read from a single sample in a study of cytomegalovirus exposure and HLA in healthy donors. The method was immunoSEQ multiplex PCR; TCRdb's version includes in-frame clones alone and lacks a portion of them. Of fewer than 150,000 clones listed, about 80% are singletons. The sequencing sample was made of PBMCs. These receptors all come from a man aged 45-60 years in good health and CMV-seronegative. Both conserved end residues are part of each CDR3. The D gene is left open where the match is weak. Clone sizes are given selectively: once, few, many, or a class where the clone is expanded.

d_call: TRBD1; clone_size: NA; v_call: TRBV7-9; j_call: TRBJ1-4; cdr3_nt: TGTGCCAGTCGGAGGGGGCAGGGTGAAAAACTGTTTTTT; cdr3_aa: CASRRGQGEKLFF
d_call: NA; clone_size: NA; v_call: TRBV6-4; j_call: TRBJ2-2; cdr3_nt: TGTGCCAGCAGTGACGTTACGGGGGCCGGGGAGCTGTTTTTT; cdr3_aa: CASSDVTGAGELFF
d_call: NA; clone_size: NA; v_call: TRBV15; j_call: TRBJ2-1; cdr3_nt: TGTGCCACCAGCAGTACCGCGGGTCGTGAGGCTTGGTTCATTGAGCAGTTCTTC; cdr3_aa: CATSSTAGREAWFIEQFF
d_call: NA; clone_size: few; v_call: TRBV11-3; j_call: TRBJ2-1; cdr3_nt: TGTGCCAGCAGCTTAGATCAGGGCAATGAGCAGTTCTTC; cdr3_aa: CASSLDQGNEQFF
d_call: NA; clone_size: NA; v_call: TRBV2; j_call: TRBJ2-7; cdr3_nt: TGTGCCACCCAGCCAGCGGGCTCCTACGAGCAGTACTTC; cdr3_aa: CATQPAGSYEQYF
d_call: NA; clone_size: few; v_call: TRBV20-1; j_call: TRBJ1-2; cdr3_nt: TGCAGTGCTAGCAGGGGAGTTGGCTACACCTTC; cdr3_aa: CSASRGVGYTF
d_call: NA; clone_size: once; v_call: TRBV28; j_call: TRBJ2-3; cdr3_nt: TGTGCCAGCAGTTCGGGGTCCGATACGCAGTATTTT; cdr3_aa: CASSSGSDTQYF
d_call: TRBD1; clone_size: NA; v_call: TRBV29-1; j_call: TRBJ2-7; cdr3_nt: TGCAGCGTTGGGGACAGGGGCTTCTACGAGCAGTACTTC; cdr3_aa: CSVGDRGFYEQYF
d_call: NA; clone_size: NA; v_call: TRBV4-1; j_call: TRBJ2-1; cdr3_nt: TGCGCCAGCAGCCAACGGCGGGATTACAATGAGCAGTTCTTC; cdr3_aa: CASSQRRDYNEQFF
d_call: NA; clone_size: NA; v_call: TRBV10-1; j_call: TRBJ2-1; cdr3_nt: TGCGCCAGCAGTGCCCCCAGCAGGTCGGAGCAGTTCTTC; cdr3_aa: CASSAPSRSEQFF
d_call: NA; clone_size: few; v_call: TRBV2; j_call: TRBJ2-3; cdr3_nt: TGTGCCAGCAGTGAAGCGGGAGTTAGCACAGATACGCAGTATTTT; cdr3_aa: CASSEAGVSTDTQYF
d_call: NA; clone_size: few; v_call: TRBV9; j_call: TRBJ2-7; cdr3_nt: TGTGCCAGCAGCGTAGATCGGGATATATCCTACGAGCAGTACTTC; cdr3_aa: CASSVDRDISYEQYF
d_call: TRBD1; clone_size: NA; v_call: TRBV5-4; j_call: TRBJ1-4; cdr3_nt: TGTGCCAGCAGTCCCAGACAGGGGGCGAGTGAAAAACTGTTTTTT; cdr3_aa: CASSPRQGASEKLFF
d_call: NA; clone_size: NA; v_call: TRBV14; j_call: TRBJ2-1; cdr3_nt: TGTGCCAGCAGCCGGGACTCCGTGGGTGAGCAGTTCTTC; cdr3_aa: CASSRDSVGEQFF
d_call: TRBD2; clone_size: NA; v_call: TRBV27; j_call: TRBJ2-5; cdr3_nt: TGTGCCAGCAGTACCCGAGCGGGACTAGCGGGAGTAGGAGAGACCCAGTACTTC; cdr3_aa: CASSTRAGLAGVGETQYF
d_call: TRBD1; clone_size: NA; v_call: TRBV5-1; j_call: TRBJ2-7; cdr3_nt: TGCGCCAGCAGCCAGGGGACAGGGCCCAACGAGCAGTACTTC; cdr3_aa: CASSQGTGPNEQYF
d_call: TRBD1; clone_size: NA; v_call: TRBV18; j_call: TRBJ1-1; cdr3_nt: TGTGCCAGCTCACCCGGGACAGCCTCGTCGGCAGCTTTCTTT; cdr3_aa: CASSPGTASSAAFF
d_call: NA; clone_size: NA; v_call: TRBV12-1; j_call: TRBJ1-5; cdr3_nt: TGTGCCAGCAGCCCCCGGGGTAGCAATCAGCCCCAGCATTTT; cdr3_aa: CASSPRGSNQPQHF
d_call: TRBD2; clone_size: NA; v_call: TRBV15; j_call: TRBJ2-2; cdr3_nt: TGTGCCACCAGCAGAGATTTAGGTACTAGCGGGAGCCCCGGGGAGCTGTTTTTT; cdr3_aa: CATSRDLGTSGSPGELFF
d_call: NA; clone_size: NA; v_call: TRBV7-3; j_call: TRBJ2-1; cdr3_nt: TGTGCCAGCAGCTTAATCACGACAAGCTCCTACAATGAGCAGTTCTTC; cdr3_aa: CASSLITTSSYNEQFF
d_call: TRBD2; clone_size: NA; v_call: TRBV18; j_call: TRBJ2-7; cdr3_nt: TGTGCCAGCCAACCGACTAGCGGGAGTACCTACGAGCAGTACTTC; cdr3_aa: CASQPTSGSTYEQYF
d_call: NA; clone_size: once; v_call: TRBV18; j_call: TRBJ1-4; cdr3_nt: TGTGCCAGCTCACCGTCAGAAAAACTGTTTTTT; cdr3_aa: CASSPSEKLFF
d_call: NA; clone_size: NA; v_call: TRBV6-5; j_call: TRBJ1-2; cdr3_nt: TGTGCCAGCAGTTACTCTCGGGGGTACGGCTACACCTTC; cdr3_aa: CASSYSRGYGYTF
d_call: TRBD2; clone_size: NA; v_call: TRBV4-3; j_call: TRBJ2-1; cdr3_nt: TGCGCCAGCAGCCCTGGGACTAGCGGGAGTTCGCATGAGCAGTTCTTC; cdr3_aa: CASSPGTSGSSHEQFF
d_call: NA; clone_size: NA; v_call: TRBV5-1; j_call: TRBJ2-1; cdr3_nt: TGCGCCAGCAGCTTGAGTTTCTCTAGGGGCGTCAATGAGCAGTTCTTC; cdr3_aa: CASSLSFSRGVNEQFF
d_call: NA; clone_size: NA; v_call: TRBV18; j_call: TRBJ2-6; cdr3_nt: TGTGCCAGCTCACAAGACACCTCCGAGGGGGCCAACGTCCTGACTTTC; cdr3_aa: CASSQDTSEGANVLTF
d_call: TRBD2; clone_size: NA; v_call: TRBV7-2; j_call: TRBJ2-7; cdr3_nt: TGTGCCAGCAGCTCCGGGACTAGGTTCGGGGAGCAGTACTTC; cdr3_aa: CASSSGTRFGEQYF
d_call: TRBD2; clone_size: NA; v_call: TRBV28; j_call: TRBJ2-1; cdr3_nt: TGTGCCAGCAGAGGACTAGCGGGCCGCAATGAGCAGTTCTTC; cdr3_aa: CASRGLAGRNEQFF
d_call: TRBD1; clone_size: NA; v_call: TRBV2; j_call: TRBJ1-1; cdr3_nt: TGTGCCAGCAGTGAAGGGACAGGGGACACTGAAGCTTTCTTT; cdr3_aa: CASSEGTGDTEAFF
d_call: TRBD1; clone_size: NA; v_call: TRBV7-2; j_call: TRBJ2-5; cdr3_nt: TGTGCCAGCAGCTTTAAGCGCCCCGGGACAGGGGGCAGAGAGACCCAGTACTTC; cdr3_aa: CASSFKRPGTGGRETQYF
d_call: TRBD2; clone_size: many; v_call: TRBV30; j_call: TRBJ2-1; cdr3_nt: TGTGCCTGGGGACTAGCGGGGCTAGACAATGAGCAGTTCTTC; cdr3_aa: CAWGLAGLDNEQFF
d_call: NA; clone_size: NA; v_call: TRBV10-3; j_call: TRBJ2-1; cdr3_nt: TGTGCCATCAGTGAGTCCGGGAGTTTCGATGAGCAGTTCTTC; cdr3_aa: CAISESGSFDEQFF
d_call: TRBD1; clone_size: NA; v_call: TRBV28; j_call: TRBJ1-2; cdr3_nt: TGTGCCAGCAGCACTCCGGGGACAGCTTATGGCTACACCTTC; cdr3_aa: CASSTPGTAYGYTF
d_call: TRBD2; clone_size: NA; v_call: TRBV10-1; j_call: TRBJ2-3; cdr3_nt: TGCGCCAGCAGCCTCGGACTAGCGGGAACTGGAACAGATACGCAGTATTTT; cdr3_aa: CASSLGLAGTGTDTQYF
d_call: NA; clone_size: NA; v_call: TRBV19; j_call: TRBJ1-4; cdr3_nt: TGTGCCAGTAGAACAGATGAAAAACTGTTTTTT; cdr3_aa: CASRTDEKLFF